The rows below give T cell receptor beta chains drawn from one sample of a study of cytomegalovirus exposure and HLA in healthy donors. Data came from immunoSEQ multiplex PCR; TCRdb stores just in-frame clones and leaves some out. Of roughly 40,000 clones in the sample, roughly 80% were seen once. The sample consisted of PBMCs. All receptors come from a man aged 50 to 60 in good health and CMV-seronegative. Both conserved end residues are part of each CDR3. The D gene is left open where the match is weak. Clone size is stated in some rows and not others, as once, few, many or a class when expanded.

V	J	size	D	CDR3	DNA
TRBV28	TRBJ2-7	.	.	CASSFPNPMQYF	TGTGCCAGCAGTTTCCCTAACCCGATGCAGTACTTC
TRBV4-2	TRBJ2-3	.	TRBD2	CASSQDFTSGQDTQYF	TGTGCCAGCAGCCAAGATTTTACTAGCGGGCAAGATACGCAGTATTTT
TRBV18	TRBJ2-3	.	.	CASSPSRGSSTDTQYF	TGTGCCAGCTCCCCTTCACGGGGGTCTAGCACAGATACGCAGTATTTT
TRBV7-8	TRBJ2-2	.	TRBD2	CASSFSRTSGGYETGELFF	TGTGCCAGCAGCTTTTCTCGGACTAGCGGGGGGTATGAGACCGGGGAGCTGTTTTTT
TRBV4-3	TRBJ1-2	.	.	CASSQEAVRYGYTF	TGCGCCAGCAGCCAAGAGGCGGTGCGCTATGGCTACACCTTC
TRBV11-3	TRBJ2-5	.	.	CASSSGGAGALMGETQYF	TGTGCCAGCAGCTCTGGGGGGGCGGGGGCCCTTATGGGAGAGACCCAGTACTTC
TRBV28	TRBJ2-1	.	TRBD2	CASSLFSGSSYNEQFF	TGTGCCAGCAGTTTGTTTAGCGGGAGCTCCTACAATGAGCAGTTCTTC
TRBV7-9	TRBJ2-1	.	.	CASSPGGDAYNEQFF	TGTGCCAGCAGCCCTGGCGGGGACGCCTACAATGAGCAGTTCTTC
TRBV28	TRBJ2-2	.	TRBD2	CASSLLGPSGRTGELFF	TGTGCCAGCAGTTTATTAGGTCCCAGCGGGAGAACCGGGGAGCTGTTTTTT
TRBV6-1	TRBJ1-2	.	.	CASRITGGYGYTF	TGTGCCAGCAGGATCACGGGGGGCTATGGCTACACCTTC
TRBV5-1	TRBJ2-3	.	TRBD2	CASSGGTDTTRLAEYTDTQYF	TGCGCCAGCAGCGGAGGGACAGATACGACCAGACTAGCGGAGTACACAGATACGCAGTATTTT
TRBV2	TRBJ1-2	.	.	CASSNRDYGYTF	TGTGCCAGCAGCAACAGGGACTATGGCTACACCTTC
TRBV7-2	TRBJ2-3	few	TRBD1	CASSRQGTDTQYF	TGTGCCAGCAGCCGACAGGGAACAGATACGCAGTATTTT
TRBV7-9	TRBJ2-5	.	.	CASSLEWRVETQYF	TGTGCCAGCAGCTTAGAGTGGCGGGTAGAGACCCAGTACTTC
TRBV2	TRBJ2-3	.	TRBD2	CASSDRASGGGDTQYF	TGTGCCAGCAGTGACAGGGCTAGCGGGGGAGGAGATACGCAGTATTTT
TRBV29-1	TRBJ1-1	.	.	CSVEFGTEAFF	TGCAGCGTTGAATTCGGTACTGAAGCTTTCTTT